The rows below give T cell receptor beta chains drawn from one sample of a study of blood T cell repertoires in COVID-19. Clones were sequenced by immunoSEQ multiplex PCR, and TCRdb holds only the in-frame ones, with some missing. The sample holds some 87,000 clones, over 70% seen once. Material for sequencing was peripheral blood. The receptors come from a man aged 50 to 60 who had recovered from COVID-19. Both conserved end residues are part of each CDR3. Fields, in order: CDR3 length, J gene, clone size, D gene, V gene, CDR3 protein, CDR3 DNA. The D gene is left open where the match is weak. Where a row states a size, it is once, few, many or the class of an expanded clone; other rows omit it.

cdr3_length: 16
j_call: TRBJ2-1
clone_size: -
d_call: -
v_call: TRBV19
cdr3_aa: CASMSLNFAGIHEQFF
cdr3_nt: TGTGCCAGTATGAGTCTGAATTTCGCGGGTATCCATGAGCAGTTCTTC

cdr3_length: 13
j_call: TRBJ2-7
clone_size: once
d_call: TRBD2
v_call: TRBV29-1
cdr3_aa: CSVVGGSSYEQYF
cdr3_nt: TGCAGCGTTGTGGGCGGGAGCTCCTACGAGCAGTACTTC

cdr3_length: 13
j_call: TRBJ1-1
clone_size: -
d_call: TRBD1
v_call: TRBV9
cdr3_aa: CASSVGQATEAFF
cdr3_nt: TGTGCCAGCAGCGTCGGACAGGCGACTGAAGCTTTCTTT

cdr3_length: 17
j_call: TRBJ1-2
clone_size: -
d_call: -
v_call: TRBV3-1/TRBV3-2
cdr3_aa: CASSQGGFTRANYGYTF
cdr3_nt: TGTGCCAGCAGCCAAGGAGGTTTCACCCGGGCTAACTATGGCTACACCTTC

cdr3_length: 12
j_call: TRBJ2-7
clone_size: -
d_call: TRBD2
v_call: TRBV10-3
cdr3_aa: CAIYGGGYEQYF
cdr3_nt: TGTGCCATCTACGGGGGGGGCTACGAGCAGTACTTC

cdr3_length: 14
j_call: TRBJ2-7
clone_size: -
d_call: -
v_call: TRBV14
cdr3_aa: CASSQDRQVYEQYF
cdr3_nt: TGTGCCAGCAGCCAAGATCGCCAGGTCTACGAGCAGTACTTC

cdr3_length: 15
j_call: TRBJ1-6
clone_size: -
d_call: -
v_call: TRBV28
cdr3_aa: CASSSLSTGWKPLHF
cdr3_nt: TGTGCCAGCAGCTCCCTGAGCACAGGGTGGAAACCCCTCCACTTT

cdr3_length: 16
j_call: TRBJ1-6
clone_size: -
d_call: -
v_call: TRBV14
cdr3_aa: CASSQVGVRGGSPLHF
cdr3_nt: TGTGCCAGCAGCCAAGTCGGTGTAAGGGGAGGGTCACCCCTCCACTTT

cdr3_length: 18
j_call: TRBJ2-2
clone_size: once
d_call: TRBD2
v_call: TRBV5-6
cdr3_aa: CASSSPTSGGPNTGELFF
cdr3_nt: TGTGCCAGCAGCTCACCGACTAGCGGGGGCCCCAACACCGGGGAGCTGTTTTTT

cdr3_length: 14
j_call: TRBJ2-3
clone_size: once
d_call: TRBD2
v_call: TRBV11-2
cdr3_aa: CASSRGGRTDTQYF
cdr3_nt: TGTGCCAGCAGCCGCGGGGGGCGCACAGATACGCAGTATTTT

cdr3_length: 13
j_call: TRBJ1-1
clone_size: -
d_call: -
v_call: TRBV19
cdr3_aa: CASRADGNTEAFF
cdr3_nt: TGTGCCAGTAGAGCGGACGGTAACACTGAAGCTTTCTTT

cdr3_length: 15
j_call: TRBJ2-1
clone_size: once
d_call: TRBD2
v_call: TRBV9
cdr3_aa: CASSVDSGRVNEQFF
cdr3_nt: TGTGCCAGCAGCGTAGATAGCGGGAGGGTAAATGAGCAGTTCTTC

cdr3_length: 14
j_call: TRBJ1-1
clone_size: few
d_call: -
v_call: TRBV19
cdr3_aa: CASSITGFGTEAFF
cdr3_nt: TGTGCCAGTAGTATTACAGGGTTCGGGACTGAAGCTTTCTTT

cdr3_length: 13
j_call: TRBJ1-2
clone_size: few
d_call: -
v_call: TRBV29-1
cdr3_aa: CSAEGGQYYGYTF
cdr3_nt: TGCAGCGCCGAGGGGGGGCAGTACTATGGCTACACCTTC

cdr3_length: 14
j_call: TRBJ2-7
clone_size: -
d_call: -
v_call: TRBV4-1
cdr3_aa: CASSQDTGTYEQYF
cdr3_nt: TGCGCCAGCAGCCAAGACACAGGGACCTACGAGCAGTACTTC

cdr3_length: 15
j_call: TRBJ1-4
clone_size: -
d_call: -
v_call: TRBV11-2
cdr3_aa: CASSLDAGWREKLFF
cdr3_nt: TGTGCCAGCAGCTTAGACGCAGGGTGGAGAGAAAAACTGTTTTTT

cdr3_length: 17
j_call: TRBJ2-2
clone_size: -
d_call: -
v_call: TRBV4-1
cdr3_aa: CASSQGVRVGGTGELFF
cdr3_nt: TGCGCCAGCAGCCAAGGGGTCCGGGTAGGGGGCACCGGGGAGCTGTTTTTT